The subject of this entry is one T cell receptor (beta chain). Its target is not known. A much bigger clone sits one base away, suggesting this may be a read error. This entry comes from a study of tumor-infiltrating lymphocytes in primary liver carcinoma. The wider study: The patient group consisted of men and women aged 30 to 69 years. T1-T3 N0M0 was the stage of the tumors, which were about 4.2 to 10 cm across.

Regarding the study as a whole: Tumors reached a significantly greater top-250-clone fraction than blood did (p = 0.039). It was tumor-adjacent and tumor-blood pairs that overlapped less than tumor region pairs did.

Each 20-30 mg portion of unsorted bulk tissue served as the source for co-extraction of RNA and DNA. CDR1 and CDR2 from the germline V gene are SGHRS and YFSETQ. This CDR3 contains 14 residues. Trimming stripped 1 base from V and 6 bases from J, with 11 bases between. Synthesis of TCR beta cDNA was carried out from approximately 470 ng total RNA with a constant-region primer. ARM-PCR was slightly modified, and three nested multiplex PCR rounds with it gave rise to the TCR beta libraries. In the first two PCR rounds, TRBV1-TRBV30 forward primers were paired with a C-beta reverse primer, and each round lasted approximately 9 cycles. TCRdb independently ran MiXCR on the multiplex PCR reads; one entry per CDR3 protein. The sample has about 120,000 distinct CDR3 sequences, 55% to 70% seen once.

This chain uses TRBV5-1 with TRBJ2-1; D is unresolved. Sequencing used tumor-adjacent normal liver tissue. The sequence came from a woman aged 55-69 years with primary liver carcinoma and hepatitis B virus infection. CDR3 in amino acids: CASSLSALFNEQFF. The DNA for the CDR3 is TGCGCCAGCAGCTTGTCGGCCCTATTCAATGAGCAGTTCTTC.